The 6 T cell receptor beta chains below come from one sample, sequenced in a study of blood T cell repertoires in COVID-19. Profiled with immunoSEQ multiplex PCR; TCRdb holds only in-frame clones, not every one. Found here are 150,000 to 200,000 clones, around nine tenths of them singletons; the top ten hold around 3.5%. Specimen: peripheral blood. Source of these receptors: a man in his 70s with acute or convalescent COVID-19.

The rearrangement links TRBV12-3 or TRBV12-4 to TRBJ1-5; D gene ambiguous. The CDR3 spans 13 residues. V lost 2 bases and J 4 bases, leaving 6 bases between the germline ends. CDR3: CASSLLGNQPQHF. The CDR3 DNA is TGTGCCAGCAGTTTACTCGGGAATCAGCCCCAGCATTTT.

This clone was seen only once. The chain recombines TRBV7-3 with TRBJ2-1, with a tentative D call TRBD1 (5 bases). In germline, CDR1 is SGHTA, CDR2 FQGTGA. This CDR3 has 14 amino acids. Trimming took off 5 bases at V and 10 bases at J, with 18 bases between the two ends. Written as DNA, the CDR3 is TGTGCCAGCAGCCCGGGTAGGGCCCCAGGGGAGCAGTTCTTC. Its protein product is CASSPGRAPGEQFF.

The chain uses TRBV27 and TRBJ2-6; a possible D gene is TRBD2 (5 bases). The germline gives CDR1 MNHEY, CDR2 SMNVEV (reference sequence). Trimming took 5 bases from V and 0 from J, leaving 11 bases between them. CDR3 length equals 16 residues. CDR3 nucleotide sequence: TGTGCCAGCAGTGCGGACTCCCCCTCTGGGGCCAACGTCCTGACTTTC. Its protein product is CASSADSPSGANVLTF.

This chain joins TRBV6-5 and TRBJ2-3; no definite D call. Trimming left V 6 bases short and J 2 bases short, with 12 bases between. The CDR3 consists of 14 residues. The germline gives CDR1 MNHEY, CDR2 SVGAGI. The CDR3 loop reads CASRQTIATDTQYF. The CDR3, as DNA: TGTGCCAGCAGACAGACCATTGCCACAGATACGCAGTATTTT.

The V gene is TRBV18, the J gene TRBJ2-5; 11 bases line up with TRBD2. This CDR3 contains 18 residues. Unmatched junction bases numbered 11, after V lost 2 bases and J lost 3 bases. CDR1 and CDR2 from the germline V gene are KGHSH and LQKENI. The CDR3 here is CASSPSPPVLAGEETQYF. The CDR3 DNA is TGTGCCAGCTCACCATCCCCGCCGGTACTAGCGGGAGAAGAGACCCAGTACTTC.

J is TRBJ1-5 and V is TRBV6-5; 8 positions agree with TRBD1. Losses at the gene ends were 5 bases for V and 5 bases for J; bases not matched to a gene: 8. This CDR3 spans 15 amino acids. Germline CDR1 MNHEY, CDR2 SVGAGI. CDR3 bases: TGTGCCAGCAGTCCAGGACAGGGAACTTATCAGCCCCAGCATTTT. Protein: CASSPGQGTYQPQHF.